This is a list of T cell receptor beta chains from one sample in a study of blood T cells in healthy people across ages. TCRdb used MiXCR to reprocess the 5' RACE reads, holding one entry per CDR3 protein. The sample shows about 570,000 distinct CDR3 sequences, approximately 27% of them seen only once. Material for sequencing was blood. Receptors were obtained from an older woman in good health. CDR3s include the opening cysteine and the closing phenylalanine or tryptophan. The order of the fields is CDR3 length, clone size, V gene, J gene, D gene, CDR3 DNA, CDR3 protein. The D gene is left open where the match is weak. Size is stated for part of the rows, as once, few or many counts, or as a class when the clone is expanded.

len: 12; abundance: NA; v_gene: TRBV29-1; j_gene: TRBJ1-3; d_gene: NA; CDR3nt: TGCAGCGTTGAAACTGTTGGAAACACCATATATTTT; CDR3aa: CSVETVGNTIYF
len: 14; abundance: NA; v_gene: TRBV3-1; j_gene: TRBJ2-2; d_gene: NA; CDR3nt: TGTGCCAGCAGCCAGAAGGGAATGACCGGGGAGCTGTTTTTT; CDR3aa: CASSQKGMTGELFF
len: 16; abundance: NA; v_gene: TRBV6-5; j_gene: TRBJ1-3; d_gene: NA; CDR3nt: TGTGCCAGCAGTTACTCGCAGGGATACTCTGGAAACACCATATATTTT; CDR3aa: CASSYSQGYSGNTIYF
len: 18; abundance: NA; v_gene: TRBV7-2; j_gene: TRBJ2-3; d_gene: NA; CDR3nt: TGTGCCAGCAGCCTTCGCTACCTCAGACAGCAAAGCACAGATACGCAGTATTTT; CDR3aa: CASSLRYLRQQSTDTQYF
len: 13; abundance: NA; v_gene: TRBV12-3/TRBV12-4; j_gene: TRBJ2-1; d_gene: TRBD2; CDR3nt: TGTGCCAGCAGTTTACCAGGGAGGGGTGAGCAGTTCTTC; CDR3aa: CASSLPGRGEQFF
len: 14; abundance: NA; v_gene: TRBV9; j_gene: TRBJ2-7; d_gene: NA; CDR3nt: TGTGCCAGCAGCGTAGAGGTCAGCTCCTACGAGCAGTACTTC; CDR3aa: CASSVEVSSYEQYF
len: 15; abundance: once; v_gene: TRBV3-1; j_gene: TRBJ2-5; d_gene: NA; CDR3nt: TGTGCCAGCAGCCAAGATCTCACTACCTGGGAGACCCAGTACTTC; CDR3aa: CASSQDLTTWETQYF
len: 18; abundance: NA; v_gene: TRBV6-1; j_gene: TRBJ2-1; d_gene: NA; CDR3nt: TGTGCCAGCACCTCAGAGGTATGGGGCAGGGGACCTTACAATGAGCAGTTCTTC; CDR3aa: CASTSEVWGRGPYNEQFF
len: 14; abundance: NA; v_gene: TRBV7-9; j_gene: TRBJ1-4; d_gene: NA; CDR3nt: TGTGCCAGCAGCTTTAACGGGGCTCGGGAAAAACTGTTTTTT; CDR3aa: CASSFNGAREKLFF
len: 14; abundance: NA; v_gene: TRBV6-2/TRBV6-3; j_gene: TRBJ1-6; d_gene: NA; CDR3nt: TGTGCCGGAAAAAAGGACGGGGGGAATTCACCCCTCCACTTT; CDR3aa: CAGKKDGGNSPLHF
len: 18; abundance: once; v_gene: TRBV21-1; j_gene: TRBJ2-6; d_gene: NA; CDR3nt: TGTGCCGGCAGCGCGAACAGGGGGCGCTTAGGTGGGGCCAACGTCCTGACTTTC; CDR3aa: CAGSANRGRLGGANVLTF
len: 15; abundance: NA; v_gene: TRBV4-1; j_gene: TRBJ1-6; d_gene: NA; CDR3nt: TGCGCCAGCAGCCAAGAGAAAGGCCTTAATTCACCCCTCCACTTT; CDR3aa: CASSQEKGLNSPLHF
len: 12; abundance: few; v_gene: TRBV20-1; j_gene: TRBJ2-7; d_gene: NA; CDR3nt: TGCAGTGCTACCTACCCATTTGACGAGCAGTACTTC; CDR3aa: CSATYPFDEQYF
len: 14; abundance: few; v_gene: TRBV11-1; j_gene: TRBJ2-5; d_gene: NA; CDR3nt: TGTGCCAGCAGTGCAGGGACATACCAAGAGACCCAGTACTTC; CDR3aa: CASSAGTYQETQYF
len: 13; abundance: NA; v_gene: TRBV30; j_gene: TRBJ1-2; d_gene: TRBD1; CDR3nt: TGTGCCTGGACCTTTCAGGGGGCGAGTGGCTACACCTTC; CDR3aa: CAWTFQGASGYTF